Each of the 27 T cell receptor beta chains below was sequenced from the same sample in a study of graft-versus-host responses after intestinal transplantation. Sequencing used immunoSEQ multiplex PCR; TCRdb keeps in-frame clones, though not all of them. Seen here are around 100,000 clones, roughly nine tenths observed once, and the top ten hold about 1%. The antigens for these receptors are not known. Sample: unstimulated CD4+ T cells sorted from spleen or lymph node cells, taken before intestinal transplant. The receptors originated from a human donor who received an intestinal transplant.

The rearrangement links TRBV9 to TRBJ1-1; D not certain. The CDR3 runs to 13 residues. The V and J ends lost 0 bases and 0 bases respectively, with 3 bases between them. Germline CDR1 SGDLS, CDR2 YYNGEE. DNA of the CDR3: TGTGCCAGCAGCGTAGAACTGAACACTGAAGCTTTCTTT. As protein: CASSVELNTEAFF.

This clone was recorded only once. The V call is TRBV5-4, the J call TRBJ2-5; D remains ambiguous. The DNA end is more similar to TRBJ2-7, so the J call may be wrong. In germline, CDR1 is SGHNT, CDR2 YYREEE (reference sequence). The CDR3 length is 14 residues. CDR3 in DNA: TGTGCCAGCAGTTCCCCGGACGGAACCTACGAGCAGTACTTC. Its translation: CASSSPDGTYEQYF.

This clone was seen more than once but under ten times. The chain links TRBV18 to TRBJ2-1, with 11 bases identical to TRBD2. The germline V gene encodes CDR1 KGHSH and CDR2 LQKENI. The V and J ends lost 2 bases and 0 bases, in that order; junction bases with no gene match: 9. The CDR3 has 19 amino acids. This CDR3 reads CASSPGLAGIVSSYNEQFF. DNA of the CDR3: TGTGCCAGCTCACCAGGACTAGCGGGTATAGTTAGCTCCTACAATGAGCAGTTCTTC.

CDR3 region: CASSISLLTGRYEQYF. CDR3 bases: TGTGCCAGCAGTATTAGCCTCCTAACAGGGCGGTACGAGCAGTACTTC. This chain joins TRBV27 and TRBJ2-7; perhaps TRBD1 as D (6 bases). The CDR3 loop spans 16 amino acids. In germline, CDR1 is MNHEY, CDR2 SMNVEV (reference sequence). V lost 5 bases and J 4 bases, leaving 21 bases between the germline ends.

This chain links TRBV28 with TRBJ1-1; weak D call: TRBD1 (5 bases). The germline V gene has CDR1 MDHEN and CDR2 SYDVKM. This CDR3 spans 13 amino acids. V was trimmed by 0 bases and J by 7 bases, leaving 9 bases between them. The CDR3 is CASSLWSGGEAFF. In nucleotides, the CDR3 is TGTGCCAGCAGTTTATGGTCGGGGGGTGAAGCTTTCTTT.

The rearrangement links TRBV6-6 to TRBJ2-5, with TRBD2 as a possible D gene (6 bases). The germline V and J ends were trimmed by 4 bases and 1 base, with 16 bases remaining between them. CDR3 length equals 16 residues. The germline gives CDR1 MNHNY, CDR2 SVGAGI (reference sequence). The CDR3 sequence is CASSLTDAGGQETQYF. In DNA form, the CDR3 reads TGTGCCAGCAGTTTGACTGACGCCGGGGGCCAAGAGACCCAGTACTTC.

This chain links TRBV6-5 with TRBJ2-2; no clear D. The CDR3 length is 15 residues. V was cut by 2 bases and J by 1 base, with 8 bases left in between. Germline V gene sequence: CDR1 MNHEY, CDR2 SVGAGI. Written as DNA, the CDR3 is TGTGCCAGCAGTTACGTCCGCGGGAACACCGGGGAGCTGTTTTTT. This sequence encodes CASSYVRGNTGELFF.

V is TRBV5-1 and J is TRBJ2-7; D is unclear. V was clipped by 0 bases and J by 3 bases, with 7 bases between them. CDR3 size: 13 residues. Looked up from germline, CDR1 is SGHRS and CDR2 is YFSETQ. The CDR3 protein is CASSLDRNYEQYF. Here the CDR3 DNA reads TGCGCCAGCAGCTTGGATAGAAACTACGAGCAGTACTTC.

This chain connects TRBV19 to TRBJ1-1; perhaps TRBD1 as D (5 bases). Germline V CDR1 and CDR2: LNHDA, SQIVND (reference sequence). Trimming removed 3 bases at V and 2 bases at J, with 22 bases between. The CDR3 totals 18 residues. The CDR3 coding sequence is TGTGCCAGTAGTATTCCCTTGGTGTGGGGCGGTCACAACACTGAAGCTTTCTTT. Its protein is CASSIPLVWGGHNTEAFF.

The chain links TRBV10-3 to TRBJ2-7, with 7 bases identical to TRBD1. The germline V gene encodes CDR1 ENHRY and CDR2 SYGVKD. CDR3 length equals 16 residues. V was pared by 0 bases and J by 3 bases, with 8 bases of the junction left unmatched. CDR3 nucleotides: TGTGCCATCAGTGAGTCGGCTTTCGCAGGGGGCTACGAGCAGTACTTC. It specifies CAISESAFAGGYEQYF.

This chain connects TRBV11-3 to TRBJ2-2; a weak D match, TRBD2 (5 bases). The CDR3 has 13 residues. V was clipped by 2 bases and J by 6 bases, with 7 bases between them. Germline V lookup: CDR1 SGHNT, CDR2 YENEEA. The CDR3 nucleotides are TGTGCCAGCAGCTTACTAGCTTCCGGGGAGCTGTTTTTT. Translation gives CASSLLASGELFF.

There are a few counts of this clone. This chain links TRBV27 with TRBJ2-2; D not certain. Germline CDR1 reads MNHEY; CDR2 reads SMNVEV (reference sequence). The CDR3 extends over 12 amino acids. The V end lost 1 base, the J end lost 6 bases, and 3 bases lay between the germline ends. CDR3 in DNA: TGTGCCAGCAGTTTATTCCCCGGGGAGCTGTTTTTT. This gives the protein CASSLFPGELFF.

The chain recombines TRBV10-3 with TRBJ1-6, with D maybe TRBD1 (5 bases). The germline V gene encodes CDR1 ENHRY and CDR2 SYGVKD. The CDR3 length is 13 residues. Trimming shortened V by 6 bases and J by 8 bases, and 11 bases separated the two germline ends. The CDR3 is CAIRIRVDSPLHF. Here the CDR3 DNA reads TGTGCCATCAGGATCAGGGTTGATTCACCCCTCCACTTT.

This chain uses TRBV6-5 with TRBJ2-1; D may be TRBD2 (5 bases). This CDR3 comprises 16 residues. V lost 0 bases to trimming and J lost 8 bases, with 17 bases between them. The germline gives CDR1 MNHEY, CDR2 SVGAGI. The CDR3 reads CASSYSPGKVSYEQFF. DNA for the CDR3: TGTGCCAGCAGTTACTCGCCGGGAAAGGTCTCCTATGAGCAGTTCTTC.

V and J are TRBV28 and TRBJ2-1, with TRBD2 matching 8 bases. The CDR3 has 13 amino acids. CDR1 is MDHEN, CDR2 SYDVKM, per germline. V shed 6 bases, J shed 9 bases, and the junction held 7 bases outside the gene matches. CDR3 DNA sequence: TGTGCCAGCAGGGAGGGACTAGAGGTTGAGCAGTTCTTC. This translates into CASREGLEVEQFF.

In its sample, this clone was seen once. This rearrangement joins TRBV7-3 to TRBJ2-3, with 9 bases lining up with TRBD2. Per germline, CDR1 SGHTA and CDR2 FQGTGA. This CDR3 region has 15 residues. V lost 8 bases, J lost 0 bases, and 6 bases stayed unmatched. CDR3 DNA sequence: TGTGCCAGCGGGACCGGGACTAGCAGCACAGATACGCAGTATTTT. This encodes CASGTGTSSTDTQYF.

This clone was seen only once. The chain joins TRBV5-5 to TRBJ1-4; D not resolved. V was trimmed by 2 bases and J by 5 bases, leaving 10 bases between them. Germline values: CDR1 SGHKS, CDR2 YYEKEE (reference sequence). The CDR3 runs to 14 residues. CDR3 in DNA: TGTGCCAGCAGCTTATCAGTCCCGAATGAAAAACTGTTTTTT. Its translation is CASSLSVPNEKLFF.

The CDR3 DNA reads as TGTGCCAGCAGTTTCAAAGCGACTAGCGGGAGTAATGGCCCGCAGTTCTTC. Translating gives CASSFKATSGSNGPQFF. The V gene is TRBV27, the J gene TRBJ2-1, with 12 bases lining up with TRBD2. The CDR3 runs 17 residues. The germline V gene has CDR1 MNHEY and CDR2 SMNVEV (reference sequence). The J segment lost 12 bases and the V segment lost 3 bases, leaving 15 bases of the junction unmatched.

The chain uses TRBV7-3 and TRBJ2-7; D possibly corresponds to TRBD1 (6 bases). This CDR3 region has 14 residues. V was pared by 2 bases and J by 6 bases, with 14 bases between. Germline V gene sequence: CDR1 SGHTA, CDR2 FQGTGA. The CDR3 reads CASSLSPGAGEQYF. DNA of the CDR3: TGTGCCAGCAGCTTATCTCCAGGGGCGGGCGAGCAGTACTTC.

The genes are TRBV29-1 and TRBJ2-1; no clear D. Per germline, CDR1 SQVTM and CDR2 ANQGSEA. The V end lost 6 bases, the J end lost 7 bases, and 16 bases lay between the germline ends. This CDR3 region has 13 residues. CDR3: CSVRTLDGNEQFF. In DNA form, the CDR3 reads TGCAGCGTCCGGACCTTAGACGGGAATGAGCAGTTCTTC.

The CDR3 DNA reads as TGCAGTCCGAGCGGCACAGATACGCAGTATTTT. It translates to CSPSGTDTQYF. The chain has TRBV20-1 and TRBJ2-3; unclear D gene. The CDR3 sequence is 11 residues long. The germline CDR1 and CDR2 sequences are DFQATT and SNEGSKA (reference sequence). The V and J ends lost 8 bases and 1 base respectively, with 7 bases between them.

This clone was counted only a few times. The gene calls are TRBV2 and TRBJ2-7; D is undetermined. V lost 6 bases and J 8 bases, leaving 11 bases between the germline ends. From germline, CDR1 is SNHLY and CDR2 FYNNEI. The CDR3 covers 11 residues. CDR3: CASSFTRKQYF. In DNA, the CDR3 is TGTGCCAGCAGCTTCACAAGGAAGCAGTACTTC.

The genes are TRBV6-1 and TRBJ1-6; D perhaps matches TRBD1 (6 bases). CDR1 and CDR2 from the germline V gene are MNHNS and SASEGT. The V gene lost 5 bases and the J gene lost 3 bases, with 11 bases spanning the gap. The CDR3 length is 15 residues. The CDR3 is CASSPGQRYNSPLHF. The CDR3 nucleotides read TGTGCCAGCAGTCCCGGACAGCGCTATAATTCACCCCTCCACTTT.

The chain uses TRBV11-2 and TRBJ2-1; 9 bases fit TRBD2. Losses at the gene ends were 1 base for V and 6 bases for J; bases not matched to a gene: 4. Germline V gene lookup returns CDR1 SGHAT and CDR2 FQNNGV. CDR3 length: 15 residues. CDR3 DNA sequence: TGTGCCAGCAGCTTAGCCCTTAGCGGGAGCAATGAGCAGTTCTTC. Its protein is CASSLALSGSNEQFF. The variable domain in full, with the rest retrieved from reference TRBV11-2 and TRBJ2-1, is EAGVAQSPRYKIIEKRQSVAFWCNPISGHATLYWYQQILGQGPKLLIQFQNNGVVDDSQLPKDRFSAERLKGVDSTLKIQPAKLEDSAVYLCASSLALSGSNEQFFGPGTRLTVL.

The J gene is TRBJ2-3, the V gene TRBV6-1; the match to TRBD2 covers 7 bases. This CDR3 has 14 amino acids. Germline trimming cut 4 bases from V and 1 base from J; bases unmatched to any gene: 2. Per germline, CDR1 MNHNS and CDR2 SASEGT. CDR3 in amino acids: CASSVSGGTDTQYF. The CDR3 bases are TGTGCCAGCAGTGTAAGCGGGGGCACAGATACGCAGTATTTT.

There are a few counts of this clone. The chain links TRBV6-6 to TRBJ1-4; D is undetermined. The CDR3 contains 13 residues. V dropped 6 bases and J dropped 5 bases, with 10 bases sitting between them. In germline, CDR1 is MNHNY, CDR2 SVGAGI (reference sequence). The CDR3 sequence is CASSYSVNEKLFF. In DNA form, the CDR3 reads TGTGCCAGCAGCTACAGTGTCAATGAAAAACTGTTTTTT.

V is TRBV5-1 and J is TRBJ1-2; 9 bases agree with TRBD1. Losses at the gene ends were 9 bases for V and 4 bases for J; bases not matched to a gene: 13. This CDR3 is built from 15 residues. CDR1 and CDR2 from the germline V gene are SGHRS and YFSETQ. The CDR3 protein is CATSIGQGSLYGYTF. For the CDR3, the DNA is TGCGCCACCTCAATCGGACAGGGGAGCCTCTATGGCTACACCTTC.